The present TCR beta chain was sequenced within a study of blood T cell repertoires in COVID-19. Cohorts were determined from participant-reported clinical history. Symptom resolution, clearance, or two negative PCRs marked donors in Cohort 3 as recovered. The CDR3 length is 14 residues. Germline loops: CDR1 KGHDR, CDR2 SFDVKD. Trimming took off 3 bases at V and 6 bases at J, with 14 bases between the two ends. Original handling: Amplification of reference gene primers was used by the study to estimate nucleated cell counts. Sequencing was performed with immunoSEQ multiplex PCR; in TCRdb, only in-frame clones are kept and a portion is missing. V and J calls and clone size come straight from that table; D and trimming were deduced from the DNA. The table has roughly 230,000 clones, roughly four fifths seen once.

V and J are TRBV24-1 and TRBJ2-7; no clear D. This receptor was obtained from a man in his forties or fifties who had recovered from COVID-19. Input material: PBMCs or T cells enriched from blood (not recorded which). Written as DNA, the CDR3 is TGTGCCACCAGTGATCTTGGGCCCGTTCGCGAGCAGTACTTC. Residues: CATSDLGPVREQYF.